The 8 T cell receptor beta chains below were found in one sample sequenced in a study of blood T cell repertoires in COVID-19 (dated by TCRdb to between 2020 and 2021). Library method: the immunoSEQ multiplex PCR assay. TCRdb retrieved this table from immuneACCESS and kept in-frame rearrangements only. Not all clones are present; in checked studies, unresolved V genes account for under half, and no reason is known for the remainder. The sample contains fewer than 200,000 clones, around 87% of them found a single time. Around an eighth of the sample belongs to the ten largest clones. The sample taken for sequencing was peripheral blood. The receptors originated from a woman aged 70-85 years with COVID-19, enrolled during active disease.

V and J are TRBV7-3 and TRBJ2-5; 9 bases are a match to TRBD2. With 3 bases clipped from V and 4 bases from J, the junction kept 6 bases outside the gene matches. CDR1 is SGHTA and CDR2 is FQGTGA in the germline V gene. The CDR3 sequence is 15 residues long. CDR3 in amino acids: CASSFGTSLGETQYF. The CDR3 coding sequence is TGTGCCAGCAGCTTCGGGACTAGCTTGGGAGAGACCCAGTACTTC.

V gene TRBV5-6 combines with J gene TRBJ1-1; TRBD1 is a possible D gene (5 bases). The CDR3 has 15 amino acids. V lost 4 bases to trimming and J lost 1 base, with 14 bases between them. The germline V gene encodes CDR1 SGHDT and CDR2 YYEEEE. The CDR3 is CASSLLDTGNTEAFF. The CDR3 region has the DNA TGTGCCAGCAGCCTGTTGGACACCGGGAACACTGAAGCTTTCTTT.

The rearrangement joins TRBV4-2 to TRBJ2-2; possible D gene TRBD1, 6 bases. V shed 2 bases and J shed 5 bases, with 9 bases lying between them. This CDR3 spans 14 amino acids. Looked up from germline, CDR1 is LGHNA and CDR2 is YNFKEQ. DNA for the CDR3: TGTGCCAGCAGCCAACCAAGGGGGACCGGGGAGCTGTTTTTT. It is translated as CASSQPRGTGELFF.

The rearrangement joins TRBV19 to TRBJ2-7, with 10 nucleotides matching TRBD2. V gave up 10 bases and J gave up 5 bases; unmatched junction bases: 14. Germline CDR1 is LNHDA and CDR2 is SQIVND (reference sequence). This CDR3 is 15 amino acids long. The CDR3 DNA follows: TGTGCCACAGCCTCGGCTAGCGGGAGTCTCAACGAGCAGTACTTC. This translates into CATASASGSLNEQYF.

The chain links TRBV30 to TRBJ1-3; no reliable D call. The CDR3 loop spans 13 amino acids. The V end lost 5 bases, the J end lost 2 bases, and 10 bases lay between the germline ends. Germline CDR1 and CDR2: GTSNPN and SVGIG (reference sequence). The CDR3 nucleotides read TGTGCCTGGGTCATTGCGGCTGGAAACACCATATATTTT. This encodes CAWVIAAGNTIYF.

The chain recombines TRBV7-8 with TRBJ1-1; perhaps TRBD1 as D (6 bases). The CDR3 spans 15 residues. V dropped 1 base and J dropped 2 bases, with 11 bases sitting between them. Germline V CDR1 and CDR2: SGHVS, FQNEAQ. The CDR3 region is CASSLVGQRNTEAFF. The DNA of the CDR3 is TGTGCCAGCAGCTTAGTAGGACAGAGAAACACTGAAGCTTTCTTT.

The chain carries TRBV7-9 and TRBJ1-2, with 8 bases identical to TRBD1. This CDR3 contains 16 residues. The V gene's germline CDR1 is SEHNR and CDR2 FQNEAQ (reference sequence). Trimming took 6 bases from V and 5 from J; bases not matched to a gene: 14. The CDR3: CASSETGVAPGYGYTF. In DNA, the CDR3 is TGTGCCAGCAGTGAGACAGGGGTCGCCCCGGGATATGGCTACACCTTC.

The chain uses TRBV6-1 and TRBJ1-2, with D possibly TRBD1 on 6 matching bases. This CDR3 is built from 15 residues. Per germline, CDR1 MNHNS and CDR2 SASEGT. The ends were cut back, 2 bases at V and 4 bases at J, with 14 bases in the middle. CDR3 protein: CASSERLGAAYGYTF. CDR3 DNA: TGTGCCAGCAGTGAACGCTTGGGGGCGGCCTATGGCTACACCTTC.